The sequence of this T cell receptor beta chain was determined in a study of OX40 agonist ivuxolimab in advanced cancers. Profiled with immunoSEQ multiplex PCR; TCRdb holds only in-frame clones, not every one. The sample lists around 35,000 clones, roughly 84% occurring once. The V end lost 2 bases, the J end lost 4 bases, and 8 bases lay between the germline ends. The CDR3 has 13 residues. Germline V lookup: CDR1 MNHEY, CDR2 SVGAGI. The input for sequencing was CD4+ or CD8+ T cells sorted from blood, taken in a trial of the OX40 agonist ivuxolimab. This TCR derives from an adult with an advanced solid tumor such as melanoma, head and neck, liver or kidney cancer. The V gene is TRBV6-5, the J gene TRBJ2-5; no firm D call. CDR3 sequence reads: CASSYNLGETQYF. Written as DNA, the CDR3 is TGTGCCAGCAGTTACAATTTGGGAGAGACCCAGTACTTC.